The sequence of this T cell receptor (beta chain) was determined in a study of cytomegalovirus exposure and HLA in healthy donors. For the study at large: One earlier analysis, a look at approximately 180 million T cells, found almost 120 million unique TCR beta sequences.

Points on this clone: Its antigen is still unknown.

Researchers ran the PCR with 60 Vbeta and 13 Jbeta primers. Assay used: immunoSEQ multiplex PCR; TCRdb lists only in-frame clones, some missing. The repertoire consists of roughly 160,000 clones, with about 71% occurring once and the leading ten covering 2.8%. Losses at the gene ends were 6 bases for V and 7 bases for J; bases not matched to a gene: 7. The CDR3 is made up of 14 amino acids. CDR1 is SNHLY and CDR2 is FYNNEI in the germline V gene. Whole-study results and caveats: Being productive about 90% or about 30% of the time was typical of most TCR beta V segments in an earlier analysis. HLA alleles showed associations with 15,000 to 20,000 TCR beta sequences in a later analysis, at a 0.05 false discovery rate. The classifier was said to identify cytomegalovirus status with high specificity and sensitivity.

Source material: PBMCs. This receptor was identified in a young woman in good health and CMV-seronegative. The genes are TRBV2 and TRBJ2-1; 9 bases line up with TRBD2. CDR3 bases: TGTGCCAGCAGCGCCGGGACTAGCAGAAATGAGCAGTTCTTC. Amino acid sequence: CASSAGTSRNEQFF.